The 4 T cell receptor beta chains in this list originate from one sample, sequenced in a study of vaccination effects on CD4 cells after COVID-19. Ahead of sequencing, the ViraFEST assay grew antigen-specific CD4+ T cells using viral peptide pools. Following a roughly 10-day culture, CD4+ T cells were purified. The person had a PCR-confirmed SARS-CoV-2 infection during March to December 2020. For these TCRs, the target antigens are not known. The assay was immunoSEQ multiplex PCR, and TCRdb's table has in-frame clones only and misses some. The sample holds approximately 40,000 clones, approximately 70% seen once. The starting material was CD4+ T cells from PBMCs cultured with a peptide pool, obtained before COVID-19 vaccination. The receptors shown here come from a human donor who had a prior SARS-CoV-2 infection.

The chain recombines TRBV19 with TRBJ1-5; tentative D call: TRBD1 (6 bases). The CDR3 sequence is 17 residues long. V shed 5 bases and J shed 3 bases, with 20 bases lying between them. Germline CDR1 is LNHDA and CDR2 is SQIVND (reference sequence). CDR3 loop: CASSLLTGYGNNQPQHF. CDR3 DNA: TGTGCCAGTAGTCTCCTAACAGGGTACGGGAACAATCAGCCCCAGCATTTT. Using reference TRBV19 and TRBJ1-5 for the parts outside the CDR3, the full variable domain is DGGITQSPKYLFRKEGQNVTLSCEQNLNHDAMYWYRQDPGQGLRLIYYSQIVNDFQKGDIAEGYSVSREKKESFPLTVTSAQKNPTAFYLCASSLLTGYGNNQPQHFGDGTRLSIL.

This clone was recorded a few times. V gene TRBV5-1 combines with J gene TRBJ2-2; 8 nucleotides line up with TRBD1. The CDR3 contains 14 residues. Germline assignment: CDR1 SGHRS and CDR2 YFSETQ. Germline trimming cut 4 bases from V and 4 bases from J; bases unmatched to any gene: 3. The chain's CDR3 is CASSQTGATGELFF. CDR3 coding DNA: TGCGCCAGCAGCCAGACAGGGGCCACCGGGGAGCTGTTTTTT. Supplemented by reference TRBV5-1 and TRBJ2-2, the full variable domain reads KAGVTQTPRYLIKTRGQQVTLSCSPISGHRSVSWYQQTPGQGLQFLFEYFSETQRNKGNFPGRFSGRQFSNSRSEMNVSTLELGDSALYLCASSQTGATGELFFGEGSRLTVL.

The chain combines TRBV7-9 with TRBJ1-3; a weak D match, TRBD1 (5 bases). V was shortened by 0 bases and J by 3 bases, with 12 bases between the two germline ends. There are 16 residues in the CDR3. Germline V gene lookup returns CDR1 SEHNR and CDR2 FQNEAQ (reference sequence). The CDR3 here is CASSLAGGLSGNTIYF. The CDR3 nucleotides read TGTGCCAGCAGCTTAGCGGGGGGTCTAAGTGGAAACACCATATATTTT.

The V call is TRBV25-1, the J call TRBJ1-1, with 7 bases aligning to TRBD1. Trimming at V came to 3 bases and at J to 4 bases, leaving 2 bases not matched to a gene. Germline-derived CDR1 and CDR2 are MGHDK and SYGVNS. CDR3 length equals 13 residues. This CDR3 reads CASSEDRSTEAFF. CDR3 in DNA: TGTGCCAGCAGTGAGGACAGGAGCACTGAAGCTTTCTTT.